These 19 T cell receptor beta chains were all obtained from the same sample, sequenced in a study of T cell responses to AZD1222 COVID-19 vaccine. TCRdb keeps only in-frame clones here, not all; method: immunoSEQ multiplex PCR. This table holds around 140,000 clones, approximately 86% found once. Material: peripheral blood, obtained 28 days after the second dose of the MenACWY control vaccine. The receptors shown here come from an adult who received the MenACWY meningococcal vaccine as a control.

The V and J genes are TRBV15 and TRBJ2-5, with TRBD2 matching 10 bases. With V trimmed by 0 bases and J by 7 bases, 5 bases remained unmatched. The CDR3 extends over 15 amino acids. The germline gives CDR1 LNHNV, CDR2 YYDKDF (reference sequence). The CDR3 coding sequence is TGTGCCACCAGCAGAGACAGGACTAGCGGAGCGACCCAGTACTTC. It codes for CATSRDRTSGATQYF.

V usage is TRBV7-3 and J usage is TRBJ2-3, with TRBD2 matching over 9 bases. This CDR3 contains 15 residues. V shed 1 base and J 6 bases; nucleotides not matched to a gene: 5. CDR1 and CDR2 (germline): SGHTA, FQGTGA. CDR3 region: CASSLISGSGDTQYF. The CDR3 coding sequence is TGTGCCAGCAGCTTAATTAGCGGGAGTGGGGATACGCAGTATTTT.

The chain links TRBV4-2 to TRBJ1-2; tentatively, D is TRBD1 (5 bases). The CDR3 length is 14 residues. Trimming cost V 4 bases and J 8 bases, with 17 bases left between them. Germline assignment: CDR1 LGHNA and CDR2 YNFKEQ. The CDR3 here is CASSLEGVLGGYTF. DNA of the CDR3: TGTGCCAGCAGCCTCGAAGGGGTATTGGGCGGCTACACCTTC.

The J gene is TRBJ2-3, the V gene TRBV30; the D is unclear. The germline CDR1 and CDR2 sequences are GTSNPN and SVGIG (reference sequence). The CDR3 sequence is 12 residues long. V shed 4 bases and J shed 8 bases, with 13 bases lying between them. For the CDR3, the DNA is TGTGCCTGGAATCCTGGCCCTTTTACGCAGTATTTT. Its translation: CAWNPGPFTQYF.

The rearrangement uses TRBV18 and TRBJ1-4, with 7 bases fitting TRBD1. From germline, CDR1 is KGHSH and CDR2 LQKENI. This CDR3 spans 13 amino acids. V lost 5 bases, J lost 6 bases, and 3 bases stayed unmatched. CDR3 nucleotides: TGTGCCAGCTCAACAGGGGACGATGAAAAACTGTTTTTT. Amino acid sequence: CASSTGDDEKLFF.

The count of this clone is one. V and J are TRBV6-4 and TRBJ1-6; D is unresolved. The CDR3 runs 12 residues. With 4 bases removed from V and 7 bases from J, the gap between germline ends came to 5 bases. Per germline, CDR1 MRHNA and CDR2 SNTAGT. CDR3 region: CASSARNSPLHF. The DNA for the CDR3 is TGTGCCAGCAGTGCTCGGAATTCACCCCTCCACTTT.

The rearrangement joins TRBV7-9 to TRBJ1-6; no clear D gene. This CDR3 has 13 amino acids. V lost 2 bases to trimming and J lost 8 bases, with 7 bases between them. CDR1 and CDR2 from the germline V gene are SEHNR and FQNEAQ (reference sequence). CDR3 nucleotide sequence: TGTGCCAGCAGCTTAAAAATAGATTCACCCCTCCACTTT. It translates to CASSLKIDSPLHF.

This clone turned up a few times. V usage is TRBV15 and J usage is TRBJ1-2; 8 positions match TRBD1. The V segment lost 1 base and the J segment 8 bases; nucleotides outside the gene matches: 15. The CDR3 consists of 17 residues. The V gene's germline CDR1 is LNHNV and CDR2 YYDKDF (reference sequence). This chain's CDR3 is CATSRARTGGFILGYTF. CDR3 nucleotide sequence: TGTGCCACCAGCAGAGCTCGCACAGGGGGATTTATCTTAGGCTACACCTTC.

This rearrangement joins TRBV19 to TRBJ1-5; D ambiguous. The V and J ends lost 3 bases and 4 bases respectively, with 7 bases between them. The CDR3 is 13 residues long. CDR1 and CDR2 (germline): LNHDA, SQIVND (reference sequence). CDR3: CASSIGWNQPQHF. CDR3 DNA sequence: TGTGCCAGTAGTATTGGGTGGAATCAGCCCCAGCATTTT.

The V call is TRBV5-1, the J call TRBJ2-2, with 9 bases fitting TRBD1. The CDR3 sequence is 14 residues long. The germline V gene encodes CDR1 SGHRS and CDR2 YFSETQ. V trimming: 4 bases; J trimming: 6 bases; junction bases outside the gene matches: 4. The CDR3, as DNA: TGCGCCAGCAGCCCGGGACAGGGTCCCGGGGAGCTGTTTTTT. Encoded protein: CASSPGQGPGELFF.

V gene TRBV6-2 or TRBV6-3 combines with J gene TRBJ2-7; TRBD1 matches 7 bases. V was pared by 4 bases and J by 2 bases, with 11 bases of the junction left unmatched. CDR1 MNHEY and CDR2 SVGEGT come from the germline V gene. CDR3 length: 16 residues. Here the CDR3 reads CASSSIHGTAPYEQYF. The CDR3 DNA is TGTGCCAGCAGTTCAATACATGGGACAGCCCCCTACGAGCAGTACTTC.

The chain combines TRBV4-3 with TRBJ1-4, with D unclear. Between the trimmed V and J ends, which lost 0 bases and 0 bases, there was a span of 8 bases. The germline CDR1 and CDR2 sequences are LGHNA and YSLEER. The CDR3 has 16 residues. The CDR3 is CASSQDKVSTNEKLFF. The CDR3 DNA reads as TGCGCCAGCAGCCAAGATAAGGTTTCAACTAATGAAAAACTGTTTTTT.

This clone was seen once. V gene TRBV2 combines with J gene TRBJ1-5; 9 nucleotides match TRBD1. This CDR3 comprises 15 residues. Germline V gene sequence: CDR1 SNHLY, CDR2 FYNNEI. With V trimmed by 7 bases and J by 5 bases, 9 bases remained unmatched. The DNA for the CDR3 is TGTGCCAGCACCTACGTCAGGGACAGGGATCAGCCCCAGCATTTT. Its translation: CASTYVRDRDQPQHF.

This sequence joins TRBV18 and TRBJ1-1; tentative D call: TRBD1 (5 bases). V lost 3 bases and J 4 bases, leaving 12 bases between the germline ends. Germline CDR1 and CDR2: KGHSH and LQKENI. The CDR3 extends over 14 amino acids. Here the CDR3 reads CASSPLTGRTEAFF. The DNA of the CDR3 is TGTGCCAGCTCACCCCTTACGGGACGCACTGAAGCTTTCTTT.

This clone has a single count. The chain joins TRBV11-3 to TRBJ2-5; D might be TRBD2 (6 bases). The CDR3 contains 13 residues. Germline lookup yields CDR1 SGHNT and CDR2 YENEEA. The ends were cut back, 5 bases at V and 5 bases at J, with 12 bases in the middle. The CDR3 DNA sequence: TGTGCCAGCAGCGCGGGCGCGGGGGAGACCCAGTACTTC. Its translation: CASSAGAGETQYF.

The chain is built from TRBV7-9 and TRBJ2-1; possibly TRBD2 for D (6 bases). Trimming stripped 1 base from V and 12 bases from J, with 16 bases between. The CDR3 totals 14 residues. The germline V gene has CDR1 SEHNR and CDR2 FQNEAQ (reference sequence). The CDR3 spells CASSLELGGAGQFF. Here the CDR3 DNA reads TGTGCCAGCAGCTTAGAACTAGGAGGGGCTGGGCAGTTCTTC.

The chain couples TRBV6-5 to TRBJ1-5; 9 bases fit TRBD1. Germline-derived CDR1 and CDR2 are MNHEY and SVGAGI. J was trimmed by 1 base and V by 6 bases; bases with no gene match: 4. The CDR3 sequence is 15 residues long. The CDR3 bases are TGTGCCAGCAGATCGACAGGGGGAAGCAATCAGCCCCAGCATTTT. Translation gives CASRSTGGSNQPQHF.

This chain links TRBV6-6 with TRBJ2-7; no clear D. CDR3 length equals 11 residues. The V and J ends lost 11 bases and 5 bases respectively, with 13 bases between them. Germline V lookup: CDR1 MNHNY, CDR2 SVGAGI (reference sequence). As DNA, the CDR3 is TGTGCCGCCCGGAAGGCCAACGAGCAGTACTTC. Translation gives CAARKANEQYF.

This chain connects TRBV4-2 to TRBJ2-1; TRBD1 is a possible D gene (6 bases). V was clipped by 1 base and J by 5 bases, with 12 bases between them. Germline-derived CDR1 and CDR2 are LGHNA and YNFKEQ. The CDR3 covers 15 residues. The CDR3 DNA follows: TGTGCCAGCAGCCAAGTGACAGGAAGGGACAATGAGCAGTTCTTC. Amino acid sequence: CASSQVTGRDNEQFF.